The T cell receptor beta chain described here comes from a study of blood T cells in healthy people across ages. Per germline, CDR1 MDHEN and CDR2 SYDVKM. CDR3 size: 16 residues. Through a sample-barcoded 5' primer and a J-beta primer mix, a second PCR was run for roughly 7 to 12 cycles. TCRdb re-called the 5' RACE reads through MiXCR, storing one row per CDR3 protein. The top ten hold 20% to 25% of the sample, which has about 970,000 distinct CDR3 sequences, about 53% seen once. The TCR sequence derives from a woman in her fifties or sixties in good health. Sequencing input: blood. The rearrangement links TRBV28 to TRBJ2-7; 7 positions agree with TRBD2. The assigned J gene may be wrong: the sequence end matches TRBJ2-5 better. The CDR3 DNA follows: TGTGCCAGCATCTTCGGGGAGGGTGGATCCCAAGAGACCCAGTACTTC. Translated: CASIFGEGGSQETQYF.